This T cell receptor beta chain was captured by sequencing in a study of blood T cell repertoires in COVID-19. Study-wide context: Whether acute or convalescent, the COVID-19 samples came from the United States, Italy and Spain. PBMCs, B-cell-depleted T cells, or T cells provided the cDNA or gDNA that made up the material.

There are 17 residues in the CDR3. CDR1 is SGHNT and CDR2 is YYREEE in the germline V gene (reference sequence). With V trimmed by 0 bases and J by 0 bases, 6 bases remained unmatched. The authors' processing: Counts of nucleated cells, estimated from reference gene primer amplification, were obtained. Clones were sequenced by immunoSEQ multiplex PCR, and TCRdb holds only the in-frame ones, with some missing. That table is the source of V, J and clone size, and D and trimming were worked out from the DNA. The sample has roughly 160,000 clones, around 90% seen once; the top ten hold 2% to 3%. This receptor was identified in a woman aged 80 or over with COVID-19, enrolled during active disease. The chain recombines TRBV5-4 with TRBJ2-1; 7 bases fit TRBD2. The specimen sequenced was peripheral blood. The CDR3 loop reads CASSLGSGTSSYNEQFF. The CDR3 DNA sequence: TGTGCCAGCAGCTTGGGGAGCGGGACGAGCTCCTACAATGAGCAGTTCTTC. Together with reference TRBV5-4 and TRBJ2-1, the CDR3 gives the full variable domain: ETGVTQSPTHLIKTRGQQVTLRCSSQSGHNTVSWYQQALGQGPQFIFQYYREEENGRGNFPPRFSGLQFPNYSSELNVNALELDDSALYLCASSLGSGTSSYNEQFFGPGTRLTVL.